Presented here are 24 T cell receptor beta chains from one specimen sequenced in a study of Graves' ophthalmopathy and Graves' hyperthyroidism. As the template, RNA transcripts were used to amplify TCR beta CDR3 regions. RT-PCR in the first round used HTBI primers; a second-round multiplex PCR followed. TCRdb reanalysed the multiplex PCR reads using MiXCR and keeps one entry per CDR3 protein. Here the sample spans fewer than 400,000 distinct CDR3 sequences, about 18% being singletons. Sequencing was performed on peripheral blood. The receptors here all came from a woman under 30 with Graves' ophthalmopathy.

The chain joins TRBV12-3 or TRBV12-4 to TRBJ1-5, with D possibly TRBD1 on 5 matching bases. The CDR3 runs to 14 residues. Between the trimmed V and J ends, which lost 3 bases and 7 bases, there was a span of 13 bases. The CDR3 nucleotides are TGTGCCAGCAGTTTTTCAGGGCCGGTCCAGCCCCAGCATTTT. Residues: CASSFSGPVQPQHF.

This chain uses TRBV5-1 with TRBJ1-1; the D gene is possibly TRBD1 (6 bases). The CDR3 contains 14 residues. Germline values: CDR1 SGHRS, CDR2 YFSETQ. The V gene lost 4 bases and the J gene lost 7 bases, with 17 bases spanning the gap. CDR3 nucleotide sequence: TGCGCCAGCAGCCCGATAACAGGGAGTAATGAAGCTTTCTTT. It translates to CASSPITGSNEAFF.

In this sample, this clonotype turned up many times. The rearrangement links TRBV2 to TRBJ1-1; no definite D call. This CDR3 has 14 residues. Germline CDR1 is SNHLY and CDR2 is FYNNEI. Between the trimmed V and J ends, which lost 2 bases and 2 bases, there was a span of 9 bases. The CDR3 DNA is TGTGCCAGCAGTGAACGCGGTGCTAACACTGAAGCTTTCTTT. Translating gives CASSERGANTEAFF.

This clonotype was picked up many times. The V call is TRBV19, the J call TRBJ2-2, with 7 positions matching TRBD1. Per germline, CDR1 LNHDA and CDR2 SQIVND (reference sequence). The CDR3 spans 14 residues. V lost 4 bases to trimming and J lost 4 bases; unmatched junction nucleotides: 3. CDR3 sequence (DNA): TGTGCCAGTAGTAAGGGGGCGACCACCGGGGAGCTGTTTTTT. Translation: CASSKGATTGELFF.

In its sample, this clonotype was seen many times. The rearrangement uses TRBV28 and TRBJ2-7, with D uncertain. The length of the CDR3 is 11 residues. Germline V CDR1 and CDR2: MDHEN, SYDVKM. The V and J ends lost 8 bases and 10 bases respectively, with 15 bases between them. The CDR3 nucleotides are TGTGCCAGCGTGTGGGGATTCGAACAGTACTTC. Translating it yields CASVWGFEQYF.

This clonotype has at least ten counts. The rearrangement links TRBV7-2 to TRBJ2-7; 9 bases match TRBD1. CDR1 and CDR2 from the germline V gene are SGHTA and FQGNSA. V lost 5 bases to trimming and J lost 6 bases; unmatched junction nucleotides: 8. The CDR3 is 14 amino acids. This CDR3 reads CASSLVGQGLEQYF. Here the CDR3 DNA reads TGTGCCAGCAGCCTTGTGGGACAGGGACTCGAGCAGTACTTC.

This clonotype has a count of ten or more. This sequence joins TRBV7-8 and TRBJ1-5; D unclear. This CDR3 is built from 17 residues. Trimming removed 1 base from V and 2 bases from J, with 15 bases in between. Germline assignment: CDR1 SGHVS and CDR2 FQNEAQ. The CDR3 is CASSLGGPPTGNQPQHF. DNA of the CDR3: TGTGCCAGCAGCTTAGGGGGTCCCCCCACGGGCAATCAGCCCCAGCATTTT.

This clonotype was seen ten or more times. The J gene is TRBJ2-5, the V gene TRBV13, with 10 bases lining up with TRBD1. The trim removed 2 bases at V and 3 bases at J, leaving 3 bases unmatched. Germline CDR1 and CDR2: PRHDT and FYEKMQ (reference sequence). There are 15 residues in the CDR3. CDR3 in DNA: TGTGCCAGCAGCTTAAAAGGACAGGGGGAAGAGACCCAGTACTTC. This gives the protein CASSLKGQGEETQYF.

V and J are TRBV28 and TRBJ1-5; D gene unclear. This CDR3 is built from 12 residues. CDR1 MDHEN and CDR2 SYDVKM come from the germline V gene. V lost 1 base, J lost 6 bases, and 4 bases lay in between. The DNA for the CDR3 is TGTGCCAGCAGTTTATTTACTCAGCCCCAGCATTTT. Translating gives CASSLFTQPQHF.

The sample holds many counts of this clonotype. J is TRBJ1-5 and V is TRBV25-1; D is possibly TRBD1 (5 bases). This CDR3 is built from 15 residues. V lost 1 base and J 6 bases, leaving 13 bases between the germline ends. Germline CDR1 MGHDK, CDR2 SYGVNS. CDR3 protein: CASSESQGLGQPQHF. In DNA form, the CDR3 reads TGTGCCAGCAGTGAATCCCAGGGATTGGGTCAGCCCCAGCATTTT.

In this sample, this clonotype turned up many times. This chain connects TRBV29-1 to TRBJ2-7; the match to TRBD1 covers 8 bases. Germline CDR1 is SQVTM and CDR2 is ANQGSEA. This CDR3 is built from 13 residues. V was pared by 5 bases and J by 0 bases, with 3 bases of the junction left unmatched. CDR3 sequence: CSVIGQGSYEQYF. The CDR3 DNA reads TGCAGCGTTATAGGACAGGGCTCCTACGAGCAGTACTTC.

This clonotype was seen at least ten times. The J gene is TRBJ2-7, the V gene TRBV20-1; 7 positions agree with TRBD1. Germline values: CDR1 DFQATT, CDR2 SNEGSKA (reference sequence). The CDR3 covers 14 residues. The trim removed 3 bases at V and 5 bases at J, leaving 10 bases unmatched. DNA of the CDR3: TGCAGTGCTAGGGACGACAGGGCTGGGAACGAGCAGTACTTC. The encoded protein is CSARDDRAGNEQYF.

Only a few counts were recorded for this clonotype. One junction end does not reproduce the germline sequence, and a read error may be involved. The gene calls are TRBV6-2 or TRBV6-3 and TRBJ2-4; 8 bases agree with TRBD2. The CDR3 is made up of 15 amino acids. Germline CDR1 and CDR2: MNHEY and SVGEGT. Written as DNA, the CDR3 is TGTGCCAGCAGATCCCCCCCAGCGGGGGAAAACATTCAGCACTTC. Translating it yields CASRSPPAGENIQHF.

This clonotype was observed at least ten times. This chain links TRBV20-1 with TRBJ1-1, with D uncertain. From germline, CDR1 is DFQATT and CDR2 SNEGSKA (reference sequence). The CDR3 loop spans 11 amino acids. The ends were cut back, 3 bases at V and 6 bases at J, with 8 bases in the middle. The CDR3 region is CSARGFAEAFF. CDR3 bases: TGCAGTGCTAGGGGATTCGCTGAAGCTTTCTTT.

The table lists this clonotype with many counts. V usage is TRBV7-8 and J usage is TRBJ1-5; D remains unclear. Between the trimmed V and J ends, which lost 1 base and 0 bases, there was a span of 10 bases. CDR3 length equals 16 residues. The V gene's germline CDR1 is SGHVS and CDR2 FQNEAQ. The CDR3 region is CASSLGVARSNQPQHF. The CDR3 DNA follows: TGTGCCAGCAGCTTAGGGGTGGCCCGTAGCAATCAGCCCCAGCATTTT.

This clonotype was seen a handful of times. The chain has TRBV5-6 and TRBJ2-2; 9 nucleotides align to TRBD2. Germline V gene lookup returns CDR1 SGHDT and CDR2 YYEEEE. The CDR3 has 14 residues. V shed 3 bases, J shed 4 bases, and the junction held 1 base outside the gene matches. Here the CDR3 reads CASSWGLATGELFF. CDR3 sequence (DNA): TGTGCCAGCAGCTGGGGACTAGCCACCGGGGAGCTGTTTTTT.

This clonotype has only a few counts. The chain links TRBV4-3 to TRBJ2-7; D gene unclear. The V end lost 0 bases, the J end lost 0 bases, and 12 bases lay between the germline ends. CDR1 is LGHNA, CDR2 YSLEER, per germline. The CDR3 is 16 amino acids. The CDR3, as DNA: TGCGCCAGCAGCCAAGAGGCGACGGTTAGCTCCTACGAGCAGTACTTC. It is translated as CASSQEATVSSYEQYF.

The rearrangement joins TRBV19 to TRBJ2-5; perhaps TRBD2 as D (5 bases). The V gene's germline CDR1 is LNHDA and CDR2 SQIVND (reference sequence). This CDR3 has 14 residues. V lost 4 bases and J 0 bases, leaving 9 bases between the germline ends. The CDR3 nucleotides read TGTGCCAGTAGTACCCCGGACTACCAAGAGACCCAGTACTTC. Protein: CASSTPDYQETQYF.

This clonotype has a count of ten or more. The V call is TRBV4-2, the J call TRBJ1-1, with D maybe TRBD1 (6 bases). The CDR3 sequence is 11 residues long. CDR1 LGHNA and CDR2 YNFKEQ come from the germline V gene. V lost 0 bases, J lost 11 bases, and 7 bases lay in between. CDR3 region: CASSQDRGAFF. The CDR3 DNA sequence: TGTGCCAGCAGCCAAGACAGGGGCGCTTTCTTT.

This clonotype was seen ten or more times. The rearrangement uses TRBV12-3 or TRBV12-4 and TRBJ2-3; 8 positions match TRBD2. The CDR3 has 15 amino acids. V lost 5 bases, J lost 1 base, and 5 bases stayed unmatched. The CDR3 nucleotides are TGTGCCAGCAGTCCAACGACTAGCGGCACAGATACGCAGTATTTT. As protein: CASSPTTSGTDTQYF.

This clonotype was recorded many times. The V call is TRBV2, the J call TRBJ1-3, with D unresolved. CDR3 length equals 16 residues. V lost 4 bases, J lost 4 bases, and 17 bases lay in between. Looked up from germline, CDR1 is SNHLY and CDR2 is FYNNEI. The DNA of the CDR3 is TGTGCCAGCAGTGTTAAACAGCCCCTGGCCGGAAACACCATATATTTT. This encodes CASSVKQPLAGNTIYF.

This clonotype was observed at least ten times. V and J are TRBV19 and TRBJ1-1; D is undetermined. Germline lookup yields CDR1 LNHDA and CDR2 SQIVND (reference sequence). This CDR3 comprises 13 residues. The V and J ends lost 5 bases and 6 bases respectively, with 13 bases between them. CDR3 DNA: TGTGCCAGTAGTGCCCCCGGCGGCGCTGAAGCTTTCTTT. It yields the protein CASSAPGGAEAFF.

This clonotype was recorded at least ten times. The chain links TRBV7-9 to TRBJ2-7; D unclear. Germline V lookup: CDR1 SEHNR, CDR2 FQNEAQ (reference sequence). Trimming shortened V by 5 bases and J by 3 bases, and 14 bases separated the two germline ends. The CDR3 contains 14 residues. The CDR3 reads CASSLTPANYEQYF. In DNA, the CDR3 is TGTGCCAGCAGCCTGACTCCTGCCAACTACGAGCAGTACTTC.

The chain employs TRBV7-6 and TRBJ1-1; D is undetermined. Germline V gene sequence: CDR1 SGHVS, CDR2 FNYEAQ. Between the trimmed V and J ends, which lost 0 bases and 3 bases, there was a span of 11 bases. The CDR3 covers 15 residues. CDR3: CASSLARTGDTEAFF. The CDR3 DNA follows: TGTGCCAGCAGCTTAGCTCGCACCGGAGACACTGAAGCTTTCTTT.